Shown below are 21 T cell receptor beta chains from a single sample sequenced in a study of T-cell memory formation after mild COVID-19. MiXCR, applied by TCRdb to the 5' RACE reads, yields one record per CDR3 protein. The repertoire includes about 540,000 distinct CDR3 sequences, approximately 20% of them detected once, and approximately 12% sits in the top ten. Sequenced sample: PBMCs or a T cell subset sorted from them (not recorded which). The source is an adult woman who had mild COVID-19 (a few samples of this study predate the infection). Cell type and time point are not known.

This clonotype was seen only a few times. The chain has TRBV11-2 and TRBJ1-1; D gene ambiguous. The V end was cut by 3 bases, the J end by 0 bases, with 11 bases between. CDR1 is SGHAT and CDR2 is FQNNGV in the germline V gene. The CDR3 runs 15 residues. The CDR3: CASSLTTPLNTEAFF. In DNA, the CDR3 is TGTGCCAGCAGCTTGACGACACCCTTGAACACTGAAGCTTTCTTT.

V is TRBV15 and J is TRBJ1-1; D is unclear. This CDR3 is 15 amino acids long. V lost 0 bases, J lost 1 base, and 9 bases lay in between. Germline V gives CDR1 LNHNV, CDR2 YYDKDF (reference sequence). In DNA, the CDR3 is TGTGCCACCAGCAGAGATCTTAGAGCGAACACTGAAGCTTTCTTT. Encoded protein: CATSRDLRANTEAFF.

The chain recombines TRBV4-1 with TRBJ1-5; possible D gene TRBD1, 5 bases. Germline V CDR1 and CDR2: MGHRA, YSYEKL. The CDR3 runs to 14 residues. V lost 0 bases to trimming and J lost 7 bases, with 10 bases between them. In DNA, the CDR3 is TGCGCCAGCAGCCAAGATCCGGGGGAACAGCCCCAGCATTTT. This translates into CASSQDPGEQPQHF.

The chain joins TRBV4-3 to TRBJ2-2; D gene uncertain. CDR3 length equals 12 residues. Per germline, CDR1 LGHNA and CDR2 YSLEER. V was trimmed by 6 bases and J by 5 bases, leaving 7 bases between them. CDR3 nucleotides: TGCGCCAGCAGTGGCGGTACCGGGGAGCTGTTTTTT. Translation gives CASSGGTGELFF.

V and J are TRBV4-2 and TRBJ1-1; tentative D call: TRBD1 (5 bases). Germline V gives CDR1 LGHNA, CDR2 YNFKEQ. Trimming took 0 bases from V and 1 from J, leaving 9 bases between them. CDR3 size: 15 residues. This CDR3 is CASSQESGRNTEAFF. The CDR3 DNA is TGTGCCAGCAGCCAAGAGTCGGGACGGAACACTGAAGCTTTCTTT.

This chain connects TRBV12-3 or TRBV12-4 to TRBJ1-5; the D is unclear. V was clipped by 3 bases and J by 5 bases, with 8 bases between them. This CDR3 has 13 amino acids. CDR3: CASSFNQDQPQHF. The CDR3, as DNA: TGTGCCAGCAGTTTTAACCAGGATCAGCCCCAGCATTTT.

The chain links TRBV29-1 to TRBJ1-2, with a possible D match to TRBD1 (5 bases). Trimming removed 4 bases at V and 7 bases at J, with 16 bases between. CDR1 is SQVTM, CDR2 ANQGSEA, per germline. This CDR3 region has 13 residues. This CDR3 reads CSVGIGDSSGYTF. Here the CDR3 DNA reads TGCAGCGTTGGCATAGGGGATTCATCTGGCTACACCTTC.

The J gene is TRBJ2-1, the V gene TRBV7-9; 9 nucleotides line up with TRBD2. Looked up from germline, CDR1 is SEHNR and CDR2 is FQNEAQ (reference sequence). J gave up 5 bases and V 5 bases, and 10 bases lay outside the gene matches. The CDR3 is 16 residues long. In nucleotides, the CDR3 is TGTGCCAGCAGCGATACCGGGACTAGCCGGGACAATGAGCAGTTCTTC. This codes for CASSDTGTSRDNEQFF.

This clonotype was recorded only once. The chain carries TRBV21-1 and TRBJ1-5. TRBV21-1 is a pseudogene. The CDR3 loop spans 17 amino acids. Written as DNA, the CDR3 is TGTGCCAGCAGCAAAGGGCTTGGGAGGCATAGCAATCAGCCCCAGCATTTT. It yields the protein CASSKGLGRHSNQPQHF.

This clonotype was seen a handful of times. The V and J genes are TRBV20-1 and TRBJ2-1, with D hard to call. This CDR3 has 14 amino acids. Trimming took off 3 bases at V and 2 bases at J, with 11 bases between the two ends. The germline V gene has CDR1 DFQATT and CDR2 SNEGSKA (reference sequence). CDR3 DNA sequence: TGCAGTGCTAGTCCGGCGCAAACCTACAATGAGCAGTTCTTC. Translation: CSASPAQTYNEQFF.

V and J are TRBV12-3 or TRBV12-4 and TRBJ2-5; 11 bases are a match to TRBD2. CDR3 length: 15 residues. V lost 6 bases and J lost 5; bases outside the gene matches: 8. The CDR3 loop is CASSLLAGEGETQYF. CDR3 DNA sequence: TGTGCCAGCAGCTTACTAGCGGGAGAAGGGGAGACCCAGTACTTC.

The table lists this clonotype with a few counts. The chain employs TRBV12-3 or TRBV12-4 and TRBJ2-2; 8 bases are shared with TRBD2. The CDR3 totals 16 residues. J was trimmed by 4 bases and V by 6 bases; bases with no gene match: 10. In DNA form, the CDR3 reads TGTGCCAGCAGCCCGGGGGGGGTCCTCGGCACCGGGGAGCTGTTTTTT. It is translated as CASSPGGVLGTGELFF.

The chain is built from TRBV6-2 or TRBV6-3 and TRBJ2-5; no reliable D call. Germline V gene sequence: CDR1 MNHEY, CDR2 SVGEGT. V gave up 6 bases and J gave up 7 bases, with 15 bases separating them. The CDR3 has 13 amino acids. CDR3 bases: TGTGCCAGCAGCCGGTCCGGACCTGGGACCCAGTACTTC. This translates into CASSRSGPGTQYF.

This clonotype was recorded a few times. The rearrangement joins TRBV12-3 or TRBV12-4 to TRBJ2-1; 10 positions match TRBD2. The CDR3 runs 16 residues. V lost 3 bases to trimming and J lost 0 bases; unmatched junction nucleotides: 2. The chain's CDR3 is CASSFLAGVSYNEQFF. The DNA of the CDR3 is TGTGCCAGCAGTTTTCTAGCGGGGGTCTCCTACAATGAGCAGTTCTTC.

The rearrangement uses TRBV6-2 or TRBV6-3 and TRBJ2-5; D perhaps matches TRBD2 (7 bases). The CDR3 is 15 amino acids. Looked up from germline, CDR1 is MNHEY and CDR2 is SVGEGT. Trimming cost V 5 bases and J 6 bases, with 19 bases left between them. CDR3 sequence reads: CASSRGGFNQKTQYF. CDR3 DNA: TGTGCCAGCAGTAGGGGGGGCTTCAACCAGAAGACCCAGTACTTC.

V and J are TRBV9 and TRBJ2-5, with TRBD2 as a possible D gene (7 bases). CDR3 size: 16 residues. Trimming took 3 bases from V and 2 from J, leaving 17 bases between them. CDR1 SGDLS and CDR2 YYNGEE come from the germline V gene. The CDR3 protein is CASSAPDGGRQETQYF. CDR3 nucleotides: TGTGCCAGCAGCGCGCCGGACGGGGGGCGGCAAGAGACCCAGTACTTC.

This clonotype occurred a few times. V and J are TRBV24-1 and TRBJ2-2, with TRBD2 matching over 14 bases. With 4 bases clipped from V and 14 bases from J, the junction kept 20 bases outside the gene matches. The germline CDR1 and CDR2 sequences are KGHDR and SFDVKD. The CDR3 runs 19 residues. Written as DNA, the CDR3 is TGTGCCACCAGTGACCTCACCTCGGGACTAGCGGGAGTCACCGGACTTCTGTTTTTT. Translated: CATSDLTSGLAGVTGLLFF.

The chain links TRBV7-8 to TRBJ2-7, with 9 bases matching TRBD1. CDR1 SGHVS and CDR2 FQNEAQ come from the germline V gene. The CDR3 covers 13 residues. Trimming cost V 2 bases and J 6 bases; bases outside gene matches: 2. The CDR3 DNA is TGTGCCAGCAGCTTAACAGGGGGCGGCGAGCAGTACTTC. It translates to CASSLTGGGEQYF. The full variable domain, in which reference TRBV7-8 and TRBJ2-7 provide the parts outside the CDR3, is GAGVSQSPRYKVAKRGQDVALRCDPISGHVSLFWYQQALGQGPEFLTYFQNEAQLDKSGLPSDRFFAERPEGSVSTLKIQRTQQEDSAVYLCASSLTGGGEQYFGPGTRLTVT.

This clonotype occurred a few times. The chain is built from TRBV5-1 and TRBJ2-3; D unclear. The CDR3 contains 15 residues. With 3 bases removed from V and 4 bases from J, the gap between germline ends came to 15 bases. CDR1 is SGHRS and CDR2 is YFSETQ in the germline V gene. The CDR3 loop is CASSSTPGFADTQYF. In nucleotides, the CDR3 is TGCGCCAGCAGCTCGACTCCCGGTTTTGCAGATACGCAGTATTTT.

This clonotype showed up many times. This chain joins TRBV27 and TRBJ2-7; 11 bases are a match to TRBD2. CDR1 MNHEY and CDR2 SMNVEV come from the germline V gene (reference sequence). V lost 2 bases to trimming and J lost 5 bases; unmatched junction nucleotides: 2. This CDR3 is 14 amino acids long. The CDR3 loop is CASSLIAGGDEQYF. Written as DNA, the CDR3 is TGTGCCAGCAGTTTAATAGCGGGAGGGGACGAGCAGTACTTC.

This clonotype was observed a few times. This chain joins TRBV5-6 and TRBJ2-5; D not resolved. Trimming stripped 2 bases from V and 1 base from J, with 12 bases between. Germline values: CDR1 SGHDT, CDR2 YYEEEE. This CDR3 is built from 15 residues. The CDR3 protein is CASSFRPDSQETQYF. In DNA form, the CDR3 reads TGTGCCAGCAGCTTTCGTCCCGATAGCCAAGAGACCCAGTACTTC.